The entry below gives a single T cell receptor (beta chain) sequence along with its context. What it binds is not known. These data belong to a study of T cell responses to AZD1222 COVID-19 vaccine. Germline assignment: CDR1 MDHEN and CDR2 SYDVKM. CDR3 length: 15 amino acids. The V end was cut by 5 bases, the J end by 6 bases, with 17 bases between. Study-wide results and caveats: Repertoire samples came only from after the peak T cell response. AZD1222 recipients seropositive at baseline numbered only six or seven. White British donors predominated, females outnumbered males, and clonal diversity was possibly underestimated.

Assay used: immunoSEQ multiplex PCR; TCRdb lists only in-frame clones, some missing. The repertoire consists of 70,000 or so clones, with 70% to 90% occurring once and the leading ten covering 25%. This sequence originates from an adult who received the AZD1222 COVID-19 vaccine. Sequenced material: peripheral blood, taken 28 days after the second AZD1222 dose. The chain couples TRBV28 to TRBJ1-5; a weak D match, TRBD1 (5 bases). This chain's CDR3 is CASSGPGGAGQPQHF. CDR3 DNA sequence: TGTGCCAGCAGTGGCCCCGGGGGAGCCGGTCAGCCCCAGCATTTT.